This T cell receptor beta chain was recovered during a study of vaccination effects on CD4 cells after COVID-19. Study at large: Antigen-specific CD4+ T cells were first expanded with viral peptide pools by the ViraFEST assay and only then sequenced.

Culturing for about 10 days preceded CD4+ T cell isolation. All participants had two doses of either the BNT162b2 or mRNA-1273 vaccine. CDR3 size: 10 residues. Germline V gene sequence: CDR1 DFQATT, CDR2 SNEGSKA (reference sequence). A remark on this clone: No antigen is known for it.

Sequencing was performed with immunoSEQ multiplex PCR; in TCRdb, only in-frame clones are kept and a portion is missing. The sample gives under 35,000 clones, around 74% of which show up once; more than 12% is in the top ten. This chain joins TRBV20-1 and TRBJ2-1, with unresolved D. This specimen consisted of CD4+ T cells from PBMCs cultured without peptide, obtained after COVID-19 vaccination. This receptor was identified in a human donor who received a COVID-19 vaccine. This CDR3 is CSQGVDEQFF. The CDR3 nucleotides are TGCAGCCAAGGAGTAGATGAGCAGTTCTTC.